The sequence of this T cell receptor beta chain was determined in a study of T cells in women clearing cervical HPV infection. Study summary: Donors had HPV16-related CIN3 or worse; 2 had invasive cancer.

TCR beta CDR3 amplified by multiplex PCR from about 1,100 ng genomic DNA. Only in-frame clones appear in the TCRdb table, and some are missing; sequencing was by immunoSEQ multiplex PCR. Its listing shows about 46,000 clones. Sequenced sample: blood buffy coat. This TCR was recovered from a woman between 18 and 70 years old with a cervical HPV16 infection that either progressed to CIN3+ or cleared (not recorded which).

The covered CDR3 bases are TGTGCCAGCAGCCCTCCGATCGGGCAGCGGCCCTACGAG. This codes for CASSPPIGQRPYE. The whole CDR3 region reads CASSPPIGQRPYEQYF. The chain recombines TRBV14 with TRBJ2-7, with D tentatively TRBD2 (5 bases). The sequenced fragment ends 3 residues before the CDR3 boundary, so the rest is inferred from the germline J gene. V lost 4 bases and J lost 2, with 18 bases in between. The CDR3 is 16 residues long. Germline V gives CDR1 SGHDN, CDR2 FVKESK.